Presented here are 17 T cell receptor beta chains from one specimen sequenced in a study of blood T cell repertoires in COVID-19. The method was immunoSEQ multiplex PCR; TCRdb's version includes in-frame clones alone and lacks a portion of them. The sample lists approximately 350,000 clones; about 90% were seen once. The specimen sequenced was peripheral blood. The source of these receptors is a woman between 18 and 29 years old who had recovered from COVID-19.

The count of this clone is one. The CDR3 coding sequence is TGTGCCAGCAAGGACAGGGTGAACGAGCAGTACGTC. This sequence encodes CASKDRVNEQYV. V usage is TRBV27 and J usage is TRBJ2-7; 8 bases map to TRBD1. Germline values: CDR1 MNHEY, CDR2 SMNVEV (reference sequence). The CDR3 contains 12 residues. After removal of 7 bases from V and 5 bases from J, the junction contained 4 bases not matched to a gene.

The chain recombines TRBV7-2 with TRBJ2-1; D is unclear. Trimming shortened V by 5 bases and J by 8 bases, and 10 bases separated the two germline ends. In germline, CDR1 is SGHTA, CDR2 FQGNSA. The CDR3 sequence is 12 residues long. The CDR3 coding sequence is TGTGCCAGCAGCCCCCAGAGGCATGAGCAGTTCTTC. It specifies CASSPQRHEQFF.

The V and J genes are TRBV3-1 (or the pseudogene TRBV3-2) and TRBJ2-3, with 8 nucleotides matching TRBD2. The junction had 7 bases not matched to a gene; V was cut back by 2 bases and J by 3 bases. CDR3 length equals 16 residues. From germline, CDR1 is LGHDT and CDR2 YNNKEL (reference sequence). The DNA of the CDR3 is TGTGCCAGCAGCCAATGCTCCAGCGGGAGTACAGATACGCAGTATTTT. Amino acid sequence: CASSQCSSGSTDTQYF.

The rearrangement links TRBV20-1 to TRBJ2-7; 11 bases are a match to TRBD2. The CDR3 consists of 16 residues. CDR1 is DFQATT and CDR2 is SNEGSKA in the germline V gene (reference sequence). V gave up 3 bases and J gave up 7 bases; unmatched junction bases: 14. Here the CDR3 reads CSASPLGLAALGEQYV. The DNA for the CDR3 is TGCAGTGCTAGTCCTTTGGGACTAGCGGCACTTGGGGAGCAGTACGTC.

This sequence joins TRBV11-3 and TRBJ1-2; TRBD1 agrees at 7 bases. Looked up from germline, CDR1 is SGHNT and CDR2 is YENEEA. Trimming removed 4 bases from V and 2 bases from J; junction bases left unmatched: 7. The CDR3 totals 15 residues. This chain's CDR3 is CASSWGEQGNYGYTF. CDR3 nucleotides: TGTGCCAGCAGCTGGGGGGAACAGGGGAACTATGGCTACACCTTC.

CDR3 sequence reads: CASSEPGDYEQYV. CDR3 bases: TGTGCCAGCAGCGAACCAGGGGACTACGAGCAGTACGTC. The rearrangement joins TRBV6-2 or TRBV6-3 to TRBJ2-7; D perhaps matches TRBD1 (6 bases). The V gene lost 6 bases and the J gene lost 3 bases, with 12 bases spanning the gap. Germline V gene data show CDR1 as MNHEY and CDR2 as SVGEGT. The CDR3 covers 13 residues.

The V call is TRBV4-1, the J call TRBJ1-2; no reliable D call. There are 15 residues in the CDR3. Germline V CDR1 and CDR2: MGHRA, YSYEKL. V was shortened by 4 bases and J by 8 bases, with 20 bases between the two germline ends. The CDR3 sequence: CASSLVTYGPHGYTF. The CDR3 DNA is TGCGCCAGCAGCCTTGTGACTTACGGCCCGCACGGCTACACCTTC.

The chain has TRBV25-1 and TRBJ2-1; tentative D call: TRBD2 (6 bases). CDR3 size: 14 residues. Germline V gives CDR1 MGHDK, CDR2 SYGVNS. The V and J ends lost 4 bases and 7 bases respectively, with 14 bases between them. CDR3 nucleotide sequence: TGTGCCAGCAGTGGAGGCCTAGGAGGGAATGAGCAGTTCTTC. Encoded protein: CASSGGLGGNEQFF.

V is TRBV19 and J is TRBJ2-3, with a possible D match to TRBD2 (6 bases). V was trimmed by 7 bases and J by 2 bases, leaving 16 bases between them. CDR3 size: 15 residues. Looked up from germline, CDR1 is LNHDA and CDR2 is SQIVND (reference sequence). CDR3 amino acids: CASTKKEGDTDTQYF. The CDR3 region has the DNA TGTGCCAGTACCAAAAAGGAGGGAGACACAGATACGCAGTATTTT.

This clone has just one count. The gene calls are TRBV2 and TRBJ2-6; TRBD2 matches at 9 bases. This CDR3 comprises 17 residues. V shed 5 bases, J shed 0 bases, and the junction held 5 bases outside the gene matches. Germline values: CDR1 SNHLY, CDR2 FYNNEI. In nucleotides, the CDR3 is TGTGCCAGCAGTCTACTAGCGGGCCCCTCTGGGGCCAACGTCCTGACTTTC. This translates into CASSLLAGPSGANVLTF.

The sample holds a few counts of this clone. The chain links TRBV5-6 to TRBJ1-3, with D possibly TRBD1 on 5 matching bases. Per the germline V gene, CDR1 is SGHDT and CDR2 is YYEEEE. This CDR3 comprises 15 residues. V was clipped by 4 bases and J by 3 bases, with 14 bases between them. The CDR3 spells CASSPFREGGNTIYF. In DNA form, the CDR3 reads TGTGCCAGCAGCCCCTTCAGGGAAGGTGGAAACACCATATATTTT.

The genes are TRBV7-9 and TRBJ2-5; maybe TRBD1 (5 bases). CDR3 length: 14 amino acids. CDR1 and CDR2 from the germline V gene are SEHNR and FQNEAQ (reference sequence). Trimming pared 6 bases from V and 5 bases from J, leaving 16 bases between. In nucleotides, the CDR3 is TGTGCCAGCAGAAATCCTCAGGGCTTGGAGACCCAGTACTTC. Its translation: CASRNPQGLETQYF.

The rearrangement joins TRBV30 to TRBJ2-6; D not certain. Deletions cut 0 bases from V and 3 bases from J, with 3 bases between. Germline CDR1 GTSNPN, CDR2 SVGIG (reference sequence). This CDR3 contains 13 residues. The CDR3 is CAWSVYGANVLTF. The CDR3 coding sequence is TGTGCCTGGAGTGTTTATGGGGCCAACGTCCTGACTTTC.

The chain has TRBV7-2 and TRBJ2-3; 10 nucleotides agree with TRBD2. There are 18 residues in the CDR3. J lost 4 bases, V lost 4 bases, and 14 bases had no gene match. Germline V gene lookup returns CDR1 SGHTA and CDR2 FQGNSA. CDR3 coding DNA: TGTGCCAGCAGCTCAAGGACTAGCGGTTGGGGGTGGGCAGATACGCAGTATTTT. Translated, it gives CASSSRTSGWGWADTQYF.

This clone occurred once. The genes are TRBV19 and TRBJ2-7, with D tentatively TRBD1 (5 bases). Germline values: CDR1 LNHDA, CDR2 SQIVND (reference sequence). This CDR3 has 15 residues. Deletions cut 3 bases from V and 2 bases from J, with 14 bases between. CDR3 DNA: TGTGCCAGTAGTATCTCGAGTCAGGGTCCCTACGAGCAGTACGTC. This sequence encodes CASSISSQGPYEQYV.

The chain combines TRBV30 with TRBJ2-3, with D tentatively TRBD1 (5 bases). Trimming took off 0 bases at V and 4 bases at J, with 14 bases between the two ends. The CDR3 extends over 15 amino acids. CDR1 and CDR2 (germline): GTSNPN, SVGIG (reference sequence). The chain's CDR3 is CAWSVGVGISDTQYF. CDR3 coding DNA: TGTGCCTGGAGTGTAGGGGTTGGGATTTCAGATACGCAGTATTTT.

V is TRBV10-3 and J is TRBJ2-1, with 9 bases lining up with TRBD2. V shed 7 bases and J 5 bases; nucleotides not matched to a gene: 3. Germline V lookup: CDR1 ENHRY, CDR2 SYGVKD. The CDR3 is 13 residues long. DNA for the CDR3: TGTGCCATCACTAGGACTAGCGACAATGAGCAGTTCTTC. Translating gives CAITRTSDNEQFF.